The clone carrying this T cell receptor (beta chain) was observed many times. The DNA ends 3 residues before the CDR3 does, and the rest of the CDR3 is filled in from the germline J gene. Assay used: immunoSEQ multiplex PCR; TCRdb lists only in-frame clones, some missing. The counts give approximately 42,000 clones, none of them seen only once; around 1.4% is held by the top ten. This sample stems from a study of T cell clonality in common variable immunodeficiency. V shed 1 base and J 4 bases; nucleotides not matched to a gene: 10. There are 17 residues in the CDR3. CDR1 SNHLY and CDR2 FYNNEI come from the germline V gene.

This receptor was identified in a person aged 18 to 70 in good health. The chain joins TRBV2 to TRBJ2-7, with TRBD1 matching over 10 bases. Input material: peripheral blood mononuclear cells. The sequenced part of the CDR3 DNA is TGTGCCAGCAGTGAAGGGGGGGGACAGGGGAAATTTTACGAG. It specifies CASSEGGGQGKFYE. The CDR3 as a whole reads CASSEGGGQGKFYEQYF.